Listed below are T cell receptor beta chains from one sample, sequenced in a study of cytomegalovirus exposure and HLA in healthy donors. TCRdb keeps only in-frame clones here, not all; method: immunoSEQ multiplex PCR. The table records 150,000 to 200,000 clones, under 80% of them present only once. The sequencing sample was made of PBMCs. The receptors were sampled from a human donor in good health. The CDR3 runs from the conserved cysteine through the conserved F or W.

cdr3_length: 14; j_call: TRBJ2-1; v_call: TRBV5-1; cdr3_aa: CASGRARGQNEQFF
cdr3_length: 13; j_call: NA; v_call: TRBV29-1; cdr3_aa: CSVEEHPGYEQYF
cdr3_length: 16; j_call: TRBJ1-1; v_call: TRBV7-9; cdr3_aa: CASSFRTGQMNTEAFF
cdr3_length: 14; j_call: TRBJ2-1; v_call: TRBV6-5; cdr3_aa: CASNVRDSYNEQFF
cdr3_length: 15; j_call: TRBJ1-2; v_call: TRBV4-1; cdr3_aa: CASSQDPQGKYGYTF
cdr3_length: 13; j_call: TRBJ1-2; v_call: TRBV7-6; cdr3_aa: CASSLAGDRGYTF
cdr3_length: 16; j_call: TRBJ1-2; v_call: TRBV7-8; cdr3_aa: CASSLFGQELNYGYTF
cdr3_length: 15; j_call: TRBJ2-1; v_call: TRBV2; cdr3_aa: CASSEEVAGGNEQFF
cdr3_length: 17; j_call: TRBJ2-5; v_call: TRBV9; cdr3_aa: CASSTGTSGGREETQYF
cdr3_length: 16; j_call: TRBJ2-1; v_call: TRBV19; cdr3_aa: CASSREDRETYNEQFF
cdr3_length: 14; j_call: TRBJ1-4; v_call: TRBV7-8; cdr3_aa: CASSLGTGDEKLFF
cdr3_length: 16; j_call: TRBJ1-2; v_call: TRBV12-5; cdr3_aa: CASGLITGRGDRGYTF
cdr3_length: 20; j_call: TRBJ2-3; v_call: TRBV4-3; cdr3_aa: CASSQDEGVVGSLSTDTQYF
cdr3_length: 15; j_call: TRBJ2-5; v_call: TRBV5-1; cdr3_aa: CASSGAGPNQETQYF
cdr3_length: 12; j_call: TRBJ1-1; v_call: TRBV11-2; cdr3_aa: CASSWANTEAFF
cdr3_length: 14; j_call: TRBJ1-2; v_call: TRBV6-1; cdr3_aa: CASRNSGQGYGYTF
cdr3_length: 16; j_call: TRBJ1-2; v_call: TRBV9; cdr3_aa: CASSDPEEGADYGYTF
cdr3_length: 14; j_call: TRBJ1-2; v_call: TRBV5-4; cdr3_aa: CASRDGSEGYGYTF
cdr3_length: 14; j_call: TRBJ1-6; v_call: TRBV6-5; cdr3_aa: CASSPGGPNSPLHF
cdr3_length: 13; j_call: TRBJ2-7; v_call: TRBV14; cdr3_aa: CASSRMTGGEQYF
cdr3_length: 16; j_call: TRBJ2-1; v_call: TRBV5-1; cdr3_aa: CASSLGFTSGYNEQFF
cdr3_length: 15; j_call: TRBJ2-5; v_call: TRBV11-3; cdr3_aa: CASSLVAGGHGTQYF
cdr3_length: 15; j_call: TRBJ1-2; v_call: TRBV2; cdr3_aa: CANGPGQGYGYGYTF
cdr3_length: 14; j_call: TRBJ2-7; v_call: TRBV4-3; cdr3_aa: CASSQDSNSYEQYF
cdr3_length: 17; j_call: TRBJ1-1; v_call: TRBV18; cdr3_aa: CASSRKSSTGADTEAFF
cdr3_length: 14; j_call: TRBJ1-1; v_call: TRBV6-6; cdr3_aa: CASRQGAMYTEAFF
cdr3_length: 16; j_call: TRBJ2-1; v_call: TRBV7-6; cdr3_aa: CASSLSQAGGINEQFF
cdr3_length: 16; j_call: TRBJ2-1; v_call: TRBV25-1; cdr3_aa: CASSDGGRPPHNEQFF
cdr3_length: 16; j_call: TRBJ2-5; v_call: TRBV6-4; cdr3_aa: CASSDDTLPVQETQYF
cdr3_length: 15; j_call: TRBJ1-2; v_call: TRBV5-5; cdr3_aa: CASSLAGGAGYGYTF
cdr3_length: 15; j_call: TRBJ1-1; v_call: TRBV2; cdr3_aa: CASSEEGAVNTEAFF
cdr3_length: 14; j_call: TRBJ2-7; v_call: TRBV9; cdr3_aa: CASSVGDSLYEQYF
cdr3_length: 15; j_call: TRBJ2-2; v_call: TRBV19; cdr3_aa: CASSLRLGNTGELFF
cdr3_length: 15; j_call: TRBJ1-2; v_call: TRBV7-9; cdr3_aa: CASSLVGGRGYGYTF
cdr3_length: 15; j_call: TRBJ2-5; v_call: TRBV19; cdr3_aa: CASSPRGGRQETQYF
cdr3_length: 16; j_call: TRBJ2-5; v_call: TRBV11-2; cdr3_aa: CASSSVTRWGRETQYF
cdr3_length: 13; j_call: TRBJ1-1; v_call: TRBV7-3; cdr3_aa: CASSTGGNTEAFF
cdr3_length: 15; j_call: TRBJ2-5; v_call: TRBV7-8; cdr3_aa: CASSLVRTGWKTQYF
cdr3_length: 15; j_call: TRBJ2-5; v_call: TRBV15; cdr3_aa: CATSRGVAGQETQYF